These T cell receptor beta chains were read from a single sample in a study of cytomegalovirus exposure and HLA in healthy donors. Profiled with immunoSEQ multiplex PCR; TCRdb holds only in-frame clones, not every one. This table has 90,000 to 150,000 clones, around 77% appearing once. The sequenced sample was PBMCs. These receptors came from a man aged 45 to 65 in good health and CMV-seropositive. Both conserved end residues are part of each CDR3.

j_gene,v_gene,CDR3aa
TRBJ2-5,TRBV6-4,CASRTGRLPGAQYF
TRBJ2-4,TRBV2,CASSEERGGRSIQYF
TRBJ2-1,TRBV9,CASSVVALASNYNEQFF
TRBJ1-1,TRBV7-9,CASSFRAGGPSNTEAFF
TRBJ2-1,TRBV18,CASSPLAGDNEQFF
TRBJ2-5,TRBV7-9,CASSSPGGVETQYF
TRBJ2-7,TRBV11-2,CASSFTGGSYEQYF
TRBJ2-5,TRBV18,CASTLAGVEETQYF
TRBJ1-1,TRBV25-1,CASSELAITNTEAFF
TRBJ1-2,TRBV2,CASSGQGAGEYGYTF
TRBJ2-7,TRBV7-9,CSSSSNTLGPYEQYF
TRBJ2-7,TRBV27,CASRDRRYEQYF
TRBJ2-5,TRBV7-2,CASSLVTSGGVGETQYF
TRBJ2-5,TRBV7-2,CASSLGSSGGFETQYF
TRBJ2-2,TRBV29-1,CSVAAGGRTGELFF
TRBJ1-2,TRBV25-1,CASSAQSEGAVHGYTF
TRBJ1-1,TRBV6-6,CASSYSSHTEAFF
TRBJ2-2,TRBV28,CASRIPGFNTGELFF
TRBJ2-2,TRBV6-1,CASSGRDRALFNTGELFF
TRBJ1-1,TRBV11-2,CASSPRTSNTEAFF